This TCR beta chain was found in a study of cytomegalovirus exposure and HLA in healthy donors. This CDR3 contains 15 residues. Trimming took off 0 bases at V and 7 bases at J, with 15 bases between the two ends. From germline, CDR1 is LNHNV and CDR2 YYDKDF (reference sequence). The PCR employed 60 Vbeta primers together with 13 Jbeta primers. As processed by the authors: In a later analysis, the count reached some 73 million unique TCR beta chains, with approximately 10 million shared. Data came from immunoSEQ multiplex PCR; TCRdb stores just in-frame clones and leaves some out. V, J and clone size are those of that table, while D and trimming were read from the DNA. This table has around 120,000 clones, around three quarters appearing once.

The TCR comes from a woman between 35 and 50 years old in good health and CMV-seropositive. The source material was PBMCs. The rearrangement uses TRBV15 and TRBJ2-5; D is unclear. CDR3 nucleotides: TGTGCCACCAGCAGAGATAAGATCACCCAGTTGACCCAGTACTTC. It encodes CATSRDKITQLTQYF.